This T cell receptor beta chain appears in the sequencing data of a study of breast tumors, draining lymph nodes, adjacent tissues. Findings and limits, study-wide: Most tumor T cells seemingly derive from lymph node, then expand in tumor.

CDR1 DFQATT and CDR2 SNEGSKA come from the germline V gene (reference sequence). The CDR3 spans 16 residues. V shed 2 bases and J 1 base; nucleotides not matched to a gene: 10. At least ten counts were recorded for this clonotype. Its antigen is undetermined. TCRdb re-analysed the multiplex PCR reads in MiXCR, keeping a single row per CDR3 protein. The table includes approximately 300,000 distinct CDR3 sequences, 30% detected once. Breast cancer patients provided tissue from their axillary draining lymph nodes. The chain couples TRBV20-1 to TRBJ2-7; 8 bases are shared with TRBD2. Sample: axillary lymph node tissue. The TCR was taken from a female donor with breast cancer. Some clones in this sample may be carry-over from other donors' samples. Here the CDR3 reads CSARPGTRVGSYEQYF. The DNA of the CDR3 is TGCAGTGCTAGACCCGGGACTAGGGTCGGGTCCTACGAGCAGTACTTC.